These 26 T cell receptor beta chains were all obtained from the same sample, sequenced in a study of OX40 agonist ivuxolimab in advanced cancers. Produced via immunoSEQ multiplex PCR; TCRdb's table is partial and in-frame only. The sample has around 87,000 clones, approximately 94% seen once. The input for sequencing was CD4+ or CD8+ T cells sorted from blood, taken in a trial of the OX40 agonist ivuxolimab. These receptors came from an adult with an advanced solid tumor such as melanoma, head and neck, liver or kidney cancer.

The V gene is TRBV25-1, the J gene TRBJ1-1; D possibly corresponds to TRBD1 (5 bases). Germline V lookup: CDR1 MGHDK, CDR2 SYGVNS. V shed 5 bases and J shed 1 base, with 8 bases lying between them. This CDR3 has 13 amino acids. This CDR3 is CASSLGENTEAFF. In nucleotides, the CDR3 is TGTGCCAGCAGTCTGGGGGAGAACACTGAAGCTTTCTTT.

This chain joins TRBV7-3 and TRBJ2-1; TRBD2 agrees at 13 bases. After removal of 5 bases from V and 1 base from J, the junction contained 8 bases not matched to a gene. The length of the CDR3 is 18 residues. Germline-derived CDR1 and CDR2 are SGHTA and FQGTGA. The CDR3, as DNA: TGTGCCAGCAGCGTTAATGGACTAGCGGGAGTATCCTACAATGAGCAGTTCTTC. Its protein product is CASSVNGLAGVSYNEQFF.

The chain uses TRBV25-1 and TRBJ1-3; D gene unclear. Trimming cost V 2 bases and J 4 bases, with 3 bases left between them. CDR3 size: 12 residues. Germline V gives CDR1 MGHDK, CDR2 SYGVNS. CDR3 in DNA: TGTGCCAGCAGTGAAACCGGAAACACCATATATTTT. This gives the protein CASSETGNTIYF. The variable domain in full, completed from reference TRBV25-1 and TRBJ1-3, reads EADIYQTPRYLVIGTGKKITLECSQTMGHDKMYWYQQDPGMELHLIHYSYGVNSTEKGDLSSESTVSRIRTEHFPLTLESARPSHTSQYLCASSETGNTIYFGEGSWLTVV.

V and J are TRBV30 and TRBJ1-2; 7 nucleotides agree with TRBD1. From germline, CDR1 is GTSNPN and CDR2 SVGIG (reference sequence). This CDR3 has 11 amino acids. CDR3 sequence reads: CATGMGYGYTF. In DNA form, the CDR3 reads TGTGCGACAGGGATGGGGTATGGCTACACCTTC. The full variable domain, with the rest looked up from reference TRBV30 and TRBJ1-2, is SQTIHQWPATLVQPVGSPLSLECTVEGTSNPNLYWYRQAAGRGLQLLFYSVGIGQISSEVPQNLSASRPQDRQFILSSKKLLLSDSGFYLCATGMGYGYTFGSGTRLTVV.

The chain employs TRBV4-3 and TRBJ2-3; perhaps D is TRBD1 or TRBD2 (5 bases each). Germline CDR1 reads LGHNA; CDR2 reads YSLEER. The CDR3 loop spans 15 amino acids. V was cut by 5 bases and J by 4 bases, with 16 bases left in between. In DNA, the CDR3 is TGCGCCAGCAGCAAATCTAGCTGGGGCCCAGATACGCAGTATTTT. This codes for CASSKSSWGPDTQYF.

The rearrangement uses TRBV25-1 and TRBJ1-1; D is ambiguous. This CDR3 is built from 12 residues. V dropped 6 bases and J dropped 8 bases, with 13 bases sitting between them. Germline CDR1 MGHDK, CDR2 SYGVNS. CDR3 residues: CASRLSIDEAFF. CDR3 DNA: TGTGCCAGCAGGCTTTCCATAGACGAAGCTTTCTTT. Based on the CDR3 plus reference TRBV25-1 and TRBJ1-1, the full variable domain is EADIYQTPRYLVIGTGKKITLECSQTMGHDKMYWYQQDPGMELHLIHYSYGVNSTEKGDLSSESTVSRIRTEHFPLTLESARPSHTSQYLCASRLSIDEAFFGQGTRLTVV.

Turning to this clone: A read error may account for a junction end that differs from germline. The chain joins TRBV27 to TRBJ1-2, with 7 bases matching TRBD1. The CDR3 contains 14 residues. CDR1 is MNHEY, CDR2 SMNVEV, per germline (reference sequence). CDR3 nucleotide sequence: TGTGCCACCAGTACCCTGACAGGGAACTATGGCTACACCTTC. Protein: CATSTLTGNYGYTF.

The V gene is TRBV21-1, the J gene TRBJ1-5. TRBV21-1 is a documented pseudogene. The CDR3 has 14 residues. The CDR3 coding sequence is TGTGCCAGGATGCTCCGGGACCGCAATCAGCCCCAGCATTTT. As protein: CARMLRDRNQPQHF.

This clone came up a few times. The chain employs TRBV29-1 and TRBJ1-1; no firm D call. V shed 6 bases and J shed 3 bases, with 5 bases lying between them. This CDR3 is built from 10 residues. Looked up from germline, CDR1 is SQVTM and CDR2 is ANQGSEA. The CDR3 DNA sequence: TGCAGCGTATTGGACACTGAAGCTTTCTTT. It codes for CSVLDTEAFF.

This chain joins TRBV9 and TRBJ2-3; no reliable D call. The germline gives CDR1 SGDLS, CDR2 YYNGEE. The CDR3 runs to 16 residues. V was shortened by 7 bases and J by 0 bases, with 18 bases between the two germline ends. CDR3 residues: CASSSLGSTSTDTQYF. CDR3 bases: TGTGCCAGCTCCTCGTTGGGGTCGACTAGCACAGATACGCAGTATTTT.

Points on this clone: The sample contains more than one DNA sequence encoding this CDR3. The V and J genes are TRBV4-1 and TRBJ2-3; D is uncertain. In germline, CDR1 is MGHRA, CDR2 YSYEKL. There are 12 residues in the CDR3. Trimming removed 3 bases from V and 0 bases from J, with 1 base in between. The CDR3 region is CASSQSTDTQYF. Written as DNA, the CDR3 is TGCGCCAGCAGCCAGAGCACAGATACGCAGTATTTT.

Of note for this clone: A junction boundary mismatches the germline segment, possibly from a read error. V and J are TRBV11-2 and TRBJ1-1; 8 positions agree with TRBD1. Germline CDR1 SGHAT, CDR2 FQNNGV. This CDR3 comprises 13 residues. The CDR3 sequence: CAGSLTGATEAFF. The CDR3 DNA follows: TGTGCCGGCAGCTTGACAGGGGCCACTGAAGCTTTCTTT.

V and J are TRBV6-6 and TRBJ2-7; perhaps TRBD1 as D (5 bases). CDR1 is MNHNY and CDR2 is SVGAGI in the germline V gene (reference sequence). V dropped 8 bases and J dropped 0 bases, with 11 bases sitting between them. CDR3 length: 13 amino acids. CDR3 region: CASEYGASYEQYF. The DNA for the CDR3 is TGTGCCAGCGAGTATGGGGCCTCCTACGAGCAGTACTTC.

This clone was observed a single time. The chain couples TRBV29-1 to TRBJ2-2; D gene uncertain. The CDR3 spans 12 residues. The V gene's germline CDR1 is SQVTM and CDR2 ANQGSEA. Trimming pared 6 bases from V and 3 bases from J, leaving 8 bases between. The CDR3 DNA follows: TGCAGCGTCCCAGGTTACACCGGGGAGCTGTTTTTT. Protein product: CSVPGYTGELFF.

This clone was observed once. This rearrangement joins TRBV11-2 to TRBJ2-7; D might be TRBD1 or TRBD2, each matching 5 bases. Trimming shortened V by 3 bases and J by 2 bases, and 14 bases separated the two germline ends. CDR1 and CDR2 from the germline V gene are SGHAT and FQNNGV. This CDR3 has 15 residues. Written as DNA, the CDR3 is TGTGCCAGCAGCTTCGGCCTCGGGGACGCCTACGAGCAGTACTTC. This translates into CASSFGLGDAYEQYF.

The chain joins TRBV5-4 to TRBJ2-2, with D tentatively TRBD2 (5 bases). The germline gives CDR1 SGHNT, CDR2 YYREEE (reference sequence). Trimming removed 0 bases at V and 5 bases at J, with 14 bases between. The CDR3 contains 16 residues. The CDR3 loop is CASSLEGVSGTGELFF. CDR3 coding DNA: TGTGCCAGCAGCTTGGAGGGTGTCTCGGGGACCGGGGAGCTGTTTTTT.

The chain links TRBV7-8 to TRBJ2-7; D is undetermined. CDR1 SGHVS and CDR2 FQNEAQ come from the germline V gene. The length of the CDR3 is 15 residues. V lost 7 bases, J lost 0 bases, and 16 bases lay in between. In DNA form, the CDR3 reads TGTGCCAGCACCTCCTTCGACTCGAGCTCCTACGAGCAGTACTTC. As protein: CASTSFDSSSYEQYF. The complete variable domain, with remaining parts taken from reference TRBV7-8 and TRBJ2-7, reads GAGVSQSPRYKVAKRGQDVALRCDPISGHVSLFWYQQALGQGPEFLTYFQNEAQLDKSGLPSDRFFAERPEGSVSTLKIQRTQQEDSAVYLCASTSFDSSSYEQYFGPGTRLTVT.

The chain joins TRBV9 to TRBJ2-3; 14 bases map to TRBD2. This CDR3 is built from 16 residues. The V gene end was trimmed by 3 bases and the J gene end by 5 bases; junction bases not matched to a gene: 5. Germline CDR1 is SGDLS and CDR2 is YYNGEE. CDR3 amino acids: CASSARLAGGEDTQYF. CDR3 coding DNA: TGTGCCAGCAGCGCCCGACTAGCGGGGGGGGAAGATACGCAGTATTTT.

This chain joins TRBV13 and TRBJ2-5; the match to TRBD2 covers 13 bases. The germline gives CDR1 PRHDT, CDR2 FYEKMQ (reference sequence). This CDR3 spans 15 amino acids. V shed 5 bases and J 5 bases; nucleotides not matched to a gene: 5. The CDR3 nucleotides are TGTGCCAGCAGCCAAGGGACTAGCGGGACGGAGACCCAGTACTTC. It encodes CASSQGTSGTETQYF.

This chain links TRBV6-1 with TRBJ2-1, with 8 bases lining up with TRBD1. CDR1 MNHNS and CDR2 SASEGT come from the germline V gene. This CDR3 is built from 14 residues. V lost 3 bases to trimming and J lost 6 bases; unmatched junction nucleotides: 4. In nucleotides, the CDR3 is TGTGCCAGCAGTGATTGGACAGGGCCCAATGAGCAGTTCTTC. Encoded protein: CASSDWTGPNEQFF.

This chain uses TRBV27 with TRBJ2-1; 10 positions agree with TRBD2. V lost 7 bases to trimming and J lost 4 bases; unmatched junction nucleotides: 7. This CDR3 region has 15 residues. Germline assignment: CDR1 MNHEY and CDR2 SMNVEV (reference sequence). The DNA of the CDR3 is TGTGCCAGCACTCGCGGGACTAGCGCATACAATGAGCAGTTCTTC. It codes for CASTRGTSAYNEQFF.

V and J are TRBV9 and TRBJ2-5; 13 bases agree with TRBD2. Trimming removed 4 bases from V and 5 bases from J; junction bases left unmatched: 11. CDR1 and CDR2 from the germline V gene are SGDLS and YYNGEE. CDR3 size: 17 residues. The CDR3 region has the DNA TGTGCCAGCAGCCCAGCCCGGGGACTAGCGGGACGGGAGACCCAGTACTTC. Translating it yields CASSPARGLAGRETQYF. Full variable domain (outside the CDR3, taken from reference TRBV9 and TRBJ2-5): DSGVTQTPKHLITATGQRVTLRCSPRSGDLSVYWYQQSLDQGLQFLIQYYNGEERAKGNILERFSAQQFPDLHSELNLSSLELGDSALYFCASSPARGLAGRETQYFGPGTRLLVL.

V usage is TRBV27 and J usage is TRBJ2-7; no firm D call. Germline CDR1 MNHEY, CDR2 SMNVEV (reference sequence). V was trimmed by 4 bases and J by 0 bases, leaving 4 bases between them. The length of the CDR3 is 12 residues. The CDR3 DNA reads TGTGCCAGCAGTTCCAGCTCCTACGAGCAGTACTTC. It translates to CASSSSSYEQYF.

The rearrangement joins TRBV4-1 to TRBJ2-5; D is perhaps TRBD1 (6 bases). The CDR3 has 14 amino acids. The V gene lost 4 bases and the J gene lost 0 bases, with 9 bases spanning the gap. CDR1 is MGHRA, CDR2 YSYEKL, per germline. The CDR3 reads CASSPTGHQETQYF. For the CDR3, the DNA is TGCGCCAGCAGCCCGACAGGTCACCAAGAGACCCAGTACTTC.

V gene TRBV6-5 combines with J gene TRBJ1-1, with unresolved D. Germline V CDR1 and CDR2: MNHEY, SVGAGI. The length of the CDR3 is 14 residues. The ends were cut back, 7 bases at V and 2 bases at J, with 14 bases in the middle. This chain's CDR3 is CASKPGPANTEAFF. In DNA form, the CDR3 reads TGTGCCAGCAAGCCGGGCCCAGCCAACACTGAAGCTTTCTTT.

The chain uses TRBV5-5 and TRBJ1-3; 8 bases match TRBD1. Per germline, CDR1 SGHKS and CDR2 YYEKEE (reference sequence). The CDR3 is 17 amino acids. V was clipped by 0 bases and J by 0 bases; unmatched bases: 5. The CDR3 sequence: CASSLGRDRPSGNTIYF. CDR3 DNA sequence: TGTGCCAGCAGCTTGGGGCGGGACAGGCCCTCTGGAAACACCATATATTTT.